This T cell receptor (beta chain) comes out of a study of blood T cell repertoires in COVID-19. Study at large: Samples came from the United States, Italy and Spain, spanning acute and convalescent COVID-19.

The protocol was immunoSEQ multiplex PCR, while the TCRdb copy is restricted to in-frame clones and leaves out a portion. The table records roughly 700,000 clones, over 80% of them present only once. This CDR3 comprises 15 residues. J lost 4 bases, V lost 2 bases, and 5 bases had no gene match. In germline, CDR1 is MNHEY, CDR2 SVGAGI. This chain uses TRBV6-5 with TRBJ1-1; 9 bases align to TRBD1. The clonotype comes from a woman aged 18-29 years with acute or convalescent COVID-19. Sequences were obtained from peripheral blood. The CDR3 nucleotides read TGTGCCAGCAGTTACGCGACAGGGGGAGGCACTGAAGCTTTCTTT. Amino acids: CASSYATGGGTEAFF.